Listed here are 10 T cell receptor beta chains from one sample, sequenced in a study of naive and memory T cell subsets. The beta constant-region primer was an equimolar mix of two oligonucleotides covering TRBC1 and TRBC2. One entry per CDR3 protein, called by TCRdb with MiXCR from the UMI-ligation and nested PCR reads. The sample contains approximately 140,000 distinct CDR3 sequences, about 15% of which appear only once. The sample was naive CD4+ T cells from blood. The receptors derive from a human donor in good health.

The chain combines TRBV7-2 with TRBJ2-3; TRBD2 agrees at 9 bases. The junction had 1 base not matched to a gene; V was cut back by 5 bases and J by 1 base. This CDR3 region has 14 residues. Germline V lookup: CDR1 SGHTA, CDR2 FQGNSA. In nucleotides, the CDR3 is TGTGCCAGCAGCAGGACTAGCGGCACAGATACGCAGTATTTT. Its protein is CASSRTSGTDTQYF.

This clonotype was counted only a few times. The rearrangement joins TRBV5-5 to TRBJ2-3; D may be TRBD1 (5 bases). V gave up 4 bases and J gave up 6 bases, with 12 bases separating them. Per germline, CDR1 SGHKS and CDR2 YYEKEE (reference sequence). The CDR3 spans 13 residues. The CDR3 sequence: CASSPRVSDTQYF. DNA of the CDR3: TGTGCCAGCAGCCCCAGGGTGTCGGATACGCAGTATTTT.

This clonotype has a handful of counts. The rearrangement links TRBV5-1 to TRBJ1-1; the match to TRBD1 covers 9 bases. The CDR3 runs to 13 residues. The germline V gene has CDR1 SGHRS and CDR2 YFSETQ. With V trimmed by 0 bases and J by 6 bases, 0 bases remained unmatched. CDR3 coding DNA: TGCGCCAGCAGCTTGGGACAGGGGGCTGAAGCTTTCTTT. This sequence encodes CASSLGQGAEAFF.

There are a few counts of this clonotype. The CDR3 DNA is TGTGCCAGCAGTTTTAACAGAAACTATGGCTACACCTTC. Translated, it gives CASSFNRNYGYTF. The chain has TRBV12-3 or TRBV12-4 and TRBJ1-2; no definite D call. The V gene lost 3 bases and the J gene lost 2 bases, with 7 bases spanning the gap. CDR3 length equals 13 residues.

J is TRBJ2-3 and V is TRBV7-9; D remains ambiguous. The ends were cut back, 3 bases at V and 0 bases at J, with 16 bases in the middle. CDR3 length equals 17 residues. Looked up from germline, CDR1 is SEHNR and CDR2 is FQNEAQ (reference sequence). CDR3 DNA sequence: TGTGCCAGCAGCTTGTACCCTTTCCGCCCGAGCACAGATACGCAGTATTTT. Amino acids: CASSLYPFRPSTDTQYF. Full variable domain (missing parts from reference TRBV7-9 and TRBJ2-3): DTGVSQNPRHKITKRGQNVTFRCDPISEHNRLYWYRQTLGQGPEFLTYFQNEAQLEKSRLLSDRFSAERPKGSFSTLEIQRTEQGDSAMYLCASSLYPFRPSTDTQYFGPGTRLTVL.

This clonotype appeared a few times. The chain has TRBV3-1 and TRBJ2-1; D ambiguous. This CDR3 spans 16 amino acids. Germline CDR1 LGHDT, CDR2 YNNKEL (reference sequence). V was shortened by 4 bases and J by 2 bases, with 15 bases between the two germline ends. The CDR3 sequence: CASSRRVASPYNEQFF. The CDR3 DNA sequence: TGTGCCAGCAGCCGACGGGTGGCGAGTCCCTACAATGAGCAGTTCTTC.

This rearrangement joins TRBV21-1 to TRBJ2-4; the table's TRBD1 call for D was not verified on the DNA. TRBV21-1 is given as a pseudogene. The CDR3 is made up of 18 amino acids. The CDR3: CASSPGQGAMGSENIQYF. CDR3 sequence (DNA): TGTGCCAGCTCACCGGGACAGGGGGCGATGGGAAGCGAAAACATTCAGTACTTC.

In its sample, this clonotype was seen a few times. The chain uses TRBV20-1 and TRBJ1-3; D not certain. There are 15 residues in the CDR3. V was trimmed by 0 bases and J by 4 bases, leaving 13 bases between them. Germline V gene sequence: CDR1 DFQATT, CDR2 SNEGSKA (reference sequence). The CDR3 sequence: CSARDPGVQGNTIYF. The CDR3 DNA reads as TGCAGTGCTAGAGATCCCGGGGTCCAGGGAAACACCATATATTTT.

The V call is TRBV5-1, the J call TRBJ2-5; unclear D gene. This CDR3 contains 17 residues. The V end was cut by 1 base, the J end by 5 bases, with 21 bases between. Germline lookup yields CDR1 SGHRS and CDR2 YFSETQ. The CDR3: CASSLPPTILVQETQYF. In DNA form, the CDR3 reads TGCGCCAGCAGCTTGCCCCCGACAATATTGGTACAGGAGACCCAGTACTTC. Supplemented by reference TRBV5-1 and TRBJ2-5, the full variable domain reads KAGVTQTPRYLIKTRGQQVTLSCSPISGHRSVSWYQQTPGQGLQFLFEYFSETQRNKGNFPGRFSGRQFSNSRSEMNVSTLELGDSALYLCASSLPPTILVQETQYFGPGTRLLVL.

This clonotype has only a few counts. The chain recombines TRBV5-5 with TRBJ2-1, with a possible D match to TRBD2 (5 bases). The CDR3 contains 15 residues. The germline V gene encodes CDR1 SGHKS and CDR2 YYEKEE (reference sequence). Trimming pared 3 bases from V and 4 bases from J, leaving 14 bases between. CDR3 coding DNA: TGTGCCAGCAGCTCTCTTATGCCGGGGTACAATGAGCAGTTCTTC. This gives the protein CASSSLMPGYNEQFF.